These 6 T cell receptor beta chains share one sample of origin, sequenced in a study of metastatic and nonmetastatic thyroid tumors. TCRdb reanalyzed the PCR reads with MiXCR. The table has about 17,000 clones, 16% seen once; the top ten hold less than 20%. Patients had received no treatment of any kind before thyroid surgery. Source material: blood. The source is a male donor with papillary thyroid cancer or a benign thyroid nodule (not recorded which). Some clones in this sample may be carry-over from other donors' samples.

This clone was recorded many times. This chain uses TRBV5-1 with TRBJ2-2; no definite D call. The V gene lost 0 bases and the J gene lost 5 bases, with 5 bases spanning the gap. Germline V gene sequence: CDR1 SGHRS, CDR2 YFSETQ. The CDR3 length is 13 residues. CDR3 sequence: CASSLAVTGELFF. The CDR3 DNA sequence: TGCGCCAGCAGCTTGGCAGTTACCGGGGAGCTGTTTTTT.

At least ten counts were recorded for this clone. J is TRBJ2-5 and V is TRBV19; a possible D gene is TRBD1 (6 bases). The CDR3 is 15 amino acids. Trimming took 4 bases from V and 0 from J, leaving 12 bases between them. Per the germline V gene, CDR1 is LNHDA and CDR2 is SQIVND (reference sequence). The CDR3 nucleotides read TGTGCCAGTAGTAAGGGACAAACGTACCAAGAGACCCAGTACTTC. Its translation is CASSKGQTYQETQYF.

This clone was seen ten or more times. This may be a read error: a much more frequent sequence differs by one nucleotide. The V call is TRBV28, the J call TRBJ1-5; D remains ambiguous. The CDR3 runs to 14 residues. Per germline, CDR1 MDHEN and CDR2 SYDVKM. CDR3 DNA sequence: TGTGCCGGCAGTCAGACGAGGCAATTTCAGCCCCAGCATTTT. Encoded protein: CAGSQTRQFQPQHF.

This clone was seen many times. The genes are TRBV5-1 and TRBJ2-1; D not certain. The CDR3 has 16 amino acids. V was trimmed by 5 bases and J by 2 bases, leaving 17 bases between them. Germline V gene data show CDR1 as SGHRS and CDR2 as YFSETQ. CDR3 nucleotides: TGCGCCAGCAGTTCGGTCGACTCCTCCCCCTACAATGAGCAGTTCTTC. Protein: CASSSVDSSPYNEQFF.

CDR3 in amino acids: CSARGRDSRTGYEQYF. CDR3 in DNA: TGCAGTGCTAGAGGGAGGGACAGCCGTACGGGGTACGAGCAGTACTTC. V is TRBV20-1 and J is TRBJ2-7, with D possibly being TRBD1 (7 bases). CDR3 length: 16 amino acids. V lost 1 base and J 4 bases, leaving 20 bases between the germline ends. Per germline, CDR1 DFQATT and CDR2 SNEGSKA (reference sequence).

There are many counts of this clone. V is TRBV30 and J is TRBJ1-5; D not resolved. CDR3 length: 13 amino acids. Germline V gene sequence: CDR1 GTSNPN, CDR2 SVGIG (reference sequence). V lost 2 bases and J lost 5, with 10 bases in between. The CDR3: CAWSPTRDQPQHF. CDR3 DNA sequence: TGTGCCTGGAGTCCTACTAGGGATCAGCCCCAGCATTTT.